These 7 T cell receptor beta chains were sequenced from one sample in a study of T cells in narcolepsy. Profiling relied on immunoSEQ multiplex PCR, and the TCRdb table lists in-frame clones only, not all of them. The sample lists 25,000 to 35,000 clones, about 90% occurring once. Sequenced material: CD45RA- memory CD4+ T cells from PBMCs. These receptor sequences come from a human donor with narcolepsy.

This clone appeared once. The rearrangement joins TRBV5-4 to TRBJ1-2; possibly TRBD1 for D (5 bases). This CDR3 has 14 amino acids. Germline V gene data show CDR1 as SGHNT and CDR2 as YYREEE (reference sequence). The V and J ends lost 1 base and 3 bases respectively, with 10 bases between them. In DNA form, the CDR3 reads TGTGCCAGCAGCTTGACGACACAGGACTATGGCTACACCTTC. Translating it yields CASSLTTQDYGYTF.

The count of this clone is one. The chain carries TRBV2 and TRBJ1-1; D remains unclear. The CDR3 has 13 residues. Trimming took off 7 bases at V and 1 base at J, with 10 bases between the two ends. Germline V gene data show CDR1 as SNHLY and CDR2 as FYNNEI. The CDR3 region is CASTVAQNTEAFF. CDR3 DNA sequence: TGTGCCAGCACAGTAGCGCAGAACACTGAAGCTTTCTTT. Combining the CDR3 with reference TRBV2 and TRBJ1-1 gives the whole variable domain EPEVTQTPSHQVTQMGQEVILRCVPISNHLYFYWYRQILGQKVEFLVSFYNNEISEKSEIFDDQFSVERPDGSNFTLKIRSTKLEDSAMYFCASTVAQNTEAFFGQGTRLTVV.

This clone was recorded only once. The gene calls are TRBV6-1 and TRBJ1-4, with D tentatively TRBD1 (5 bases). There are 14 residues in the CDR3. The V gene's germline CDR1 is MNHNS and CDR2 SASEGT. Deletions cut 5 bases from V and 7 bases from J, with 14 bases between. The CDR3 here is CASSFGGSAEKLFF. CDR3 DNA sequence: TGTGCCAGCAGTTTCGGGGGAAGTGCTGAAAAACTGTTTTTT.

The rearrangement uses TRBV6-5 and TRBJ2-2; no firm D call. Germline V gene data show CDR1 as MNHEY and CDR2 as SVGAGI. Trimming took 0 bases from V and 3 from J, leaving 11 bases between them. The CDR3 consists of 16 residues. This chain's CDR3 is CASSYSLNRDTGELFF. As DNA, the CDR3 is TGTGCCAGCAGTTACTCCCTCAATAGAGACACCGGGGAGCTGTTTTTT.

V and J are TRBV5-4 and TRBJ2-5; 10 bases match TRBD2. Germline assignment: CDR1 SGHNT and CDR2 YYREEE (reference sequence). The CDR3 is 17 residues long. V gave up 4 bases and J gave up 2 bases; unmatched junction bases: 11. The CDR3 sequence: CASSRVNSLAGQETQYF. As DNA, the CDR3 is TGTGCCAGCAGCCGCGTTAACTCACTAGCGGGGCAAGAGACCCAGTACTTC. The full variable domain, with the rest looked up from reference TRBV5-4 and TRBJ2-5, is ETGVTQSPTHLIKTRGQQVTLRCSSQSGHNTVSWYQQALGQGPQFIFQYYREEENGRGNFPPRFSGLQFPNYSSELNVNALELDDSALYLCASSRVNSLAGQETQYFGPGTRLLVL.

In its sample, this clone was seen once. The CDR3 coding sequence is TGTGCCACGGGACTAGCGGGAGTGGGTTCCGGGGAGCTGTTTTTT. Its translation is CATGLAGVGSGELFF. This rearrangement joins TRBV19 to TRBJ2-2, with 14 bases fitting TRBD2. V lost 10 bases and J lost 6; bases outside the gene matches: 7. The CDR3 length is 15 residues. Per the germline V gene, CDR1 is LNHDA and CDR2 is SQIVND (reference sequence).

This chain connects TRBV28 to TRBJ1-2, with D possibly matching TRBD1 (5 bases). The CDR3 loop spans 15 amino acids. Germline assignment: CDR1 MDHEN and CDR2 SYDVKM. V dropped 7 bases and J dropped 4 bases, with 19 bases sitting between them. The DNA of the CDR3 is TGTGCCAGCATTAATCTTGTGGCAGGGAGCTATGGCTACACCTTC. As protein: CASINLVAGSYGYTF.